Listed here are 22 T cell receptor beta chains from one sample, sequenced in a study of cytomegalovirus exposure and HLA in healthy donors. The protocol was immunoSEQ multiplex PCR, while the TCRdb copy is restricted to in-frame clones and leaves out a portion. The repertoire holds 120,000 to 150,000 clones, with about four fifths as singletons. The sample consisted of PBMCs. The origin of the receptors is a woman aged 25 to 39 in good health and CMV-seronegative.

The CDR3 loop is CASSLSQGTTSFTLHF. CDR3 DNA sequence: TGTGCCAGCAGTTTATCGCAGGGCACGACCTCCTTCACCCTCCACTTT. The rearrangement uses TRBV27 and TRBJ1-6, with D perhaps matching TRBD1 (5 bases). The CDR3 has 16 residues. V was pared by 0 bases and J by 14 bases, with 20 bases between. CDR1 is MNHEY and CDR2 is SMNVEV in the germline V gene (reference sequence).

The chain has TRBV7-2 and TRBJ1-6, with 7 nucleotides matching TRBD1. The CDR3 length is 15 residues. V lost 4 bases and J lost 8; bases outside the gene matches: 8. The V gene's germline CDR1 is SGHTA and CDR2 FQGNSA. This chain's CDR3 is CASSSLTGPHSPLHF. The CDR3 DNA follows: TGTGCCAGCAGCTCCTTGACAGGGCCCCATTCACCCCTCCACTTT.

The rearrangement uses TRBV10-3 and TRBJ1-2; 11 bases are shared with TRBD1. The CDR3 runs 15 residues. Germline V gives CDR1 ENHRY, CDR2 SYGVKD. Losses at the gene ends were 6 bases for V and 2 bases for J; bases not matched to a gene: 5. The CDR3 nucleotides read TGTGCCATCAGGAGGACAGGGGGCGAGAACTATGGCTACACCTTC. It yields the protein CAIRRTGGENYGYTF.

The chain recombines TRBV27 with TRBJ2-5; 7 nucleotides align to TRBD2. The CDR3 sequence is 15 residues long. The germline V gene encodes CDR1 MNHEY and CDR2 SMNVEV (reference sequence). Losses at the gene ends were 6 bases for V and 9 bases for J; bases not matched to a gene: 16. DNA of the CDR3: TGTGCCAGCAGCCCATCGCTAGCGGCTAGAGGGGCCCAGTACTTC. Translated, it gives CASSPSLAARGAQYF.

J is TRBJ1-2 and V is TRBV6-5; maybe TRBD1 (6 bases). This CDR3 comprises 13 residues. Between the trimmed V and J ends, which lost 2 bases and 7 bases, there was a span of 11 bases. Per germline, CDR1 MNHEY and CDR2 SVGAGI. The CDR3 loop reads CASSYGGAGGYTF. CDR3 DNA sequence: TGTGCCAGCAGTTACGGGGGGGCTGGTGGCTACACCTTC.

The chain combines TRBV18 with TRBJ1-2; 8 bases align to TRBD1. V lost 0 bases, J lost 8 bases, and 5 bases stayed unmatched. CDR3 length: 14 amino acids. Germline values: CDR1 KGHSH, CDR2 LQKENI. The CDR3 DNA reads as TGTGCCAGCTCACCACCGTTGACAGGGGCGGGCTACACCTTC. Translated, it gives CASSPPLTGAGYTF.

The V gene is TRBV5-4, the J gene TRBJ1-1; D may be TRBD1 (5 bases). Per the germline V gene, CDR1 is SGHNT and CDR2 is YYREEE (reference sequence). CDR3 length: 14 residues. The V end was cut by 9 bases, the J end by 7 bases, with 22 bases between. Here the CDR3 reads CATWDGGKVVEAFF. The CDR3 DNA sequence: TGTGCCACATGGGACGGAGGGAAGGTGGTTGAAGCTTTCTTT.

This clone came up a few times. This chain uses TRBV5-1 with TRBJ2-3; 12 positions agree with TRBD2. The CDR3 is 16 residues long. The V and J ends lost 4 bases and 4 bases, in that order; junction bases with no gene match: 7. From germline, CDR1 is SGHRS and CDR2 YFSETQ. The CDR3 DNA sequence: TGCGCCAGCAGCCCGGAGGCTAGCGGGGGGGCAGATACGCAGTATTTT. Its translation is CASSPEASGGADTQYF.

V gene TRBV15 combines with J gene TRBJ1-3; tentatively, D is TRBD1 (5 bases). The CDR3 extends over 17 amino acids. Trimming pared 3 bases from V and 2 bases from J, leaving 17 bases between. CDR1 and CDR2 (germline): LNHNV, YYDKDF (reference sequence). In nucleotides, the CDR3 is TGTGCCACCAGCAGGGTCTCAGGGAGGCTTGCTGGAAACACCATATATTTT. Residues: CATSRVSGRLAGNTIYF.

The chain combines TRBV27 with TRBJ2-5, with D perhaps matching TRBD2 (5 bases). The CDR3 is 13 amino acids. Per the germline V gene, CDR1 is MNHEY and CDR2 is SMNVEV (reference sequence). With 5 bases removed from V and 1 base from J, the gap between germline ends came to 8 bases. CDR3 bases: TGTGCCAGCAGTACTAGGAGCCAAGAGACCCAGTACTTC. This translates into CASSTRSQETQYF.

The gene calls are TRBV11-2 and TRBJ2-3; perhaps TRBD2 as D (5 bases). V was trimmed by 1 base and J by 6 bases, leaving 11 bases between them. Germline CDR1 reads SGHAT; CDR2 reads FQNNGV. This CDR3 contains 14 residues. The CDR3 nucleotides are TGTGCCAGCAGCTTAGGTGCGGGTGGCGATACGCAGTATTTT. It codes for CASSLGAGGDTQYF.

The V gene is TRBV7-3, the J gene TRBJ2-1; 8 bases agree with TRBD1. Germline CDR1 reads SGHTA; CDR2 reads FQGTGA. V lost 2 bases and J lost 4; bases outside the gene matches: 1. The CDR3 consists of 14 residues. The CDR3: CASSLGDRYNEQFF. CDR3 DNA: TGTGCCAGCAGCTTAGGGGACAGGTACAATGAGCAGTTCTTC.

V gene TRBV6-6 combines with J gene TRBJ2-1, with 8 bases lining up with TRBD1. V shed 5 bases, J shed 6 bases, and the junction held 6 bases outside the gene matches. Per germline, CDR1 MNHNY and CDR2 SVGAGI (reference sequence). This CDR3 region has 14 residues. The CDR3 DNA reads as TGTGCCAGCAGTACCTCGACAGGGGTCAATGAGCAGTTCTTC. It codes for CASSTSTGVNEQFF.

The chain uses TRBV7-2 and TRBJ2-3; D is ambiguous. The CDR3 length is 13 residues. The V end was cut by 3 bases, the J end by 3 bases, with 7 bases between. Germline CDR1 SGHTA, CDR2 FQGNSA. The CDR3 DNA is TGTGCCAGCAGCTTTTCCCAGACAGATACGCAGTATTTT. Its protein product is CASSFSQTDTQYF.

The chain combines TRBV2 with TRBJ1-6, with 7 bases fitting TRBD1. The germline V gene encodes CDR1 SNHLY and CDR2 FYNNEI. V dropped 7 bases and J dropped 10; count of bases not matched to a gene: 10. The CDR3 length is 14 residues. The CDR3 spells CASKRDSPGSPLHF. For the CDR3, the DNA is TGTGCCAGCAAGAGGGACAGCCCGGGGTCACCCCTCCACTTT.

The chain is built from TRBV7-9 and TRBJ1-1; D not certain. Germline CDR1 SEHNR, CDR2 FQNEAQ (reference sequence). This CDR3 is built from 11 residues. The germline V and J ends were trimmed by 5 bases and 3 bases, with 4 bases remaining between them. The CDR3 here is CASSIYTEAFF. In DNA, the CDR3 is TGTGCCAGCAGCATATACACTGAAGCTTTCTTT.

The rearrangement uses TRBV10-3 and TRBJ2-1; perhaps TRBD1 as D (6 bases). The CDR3 extends over 13 amino acids. Germline V gene lookup returns CDR1 ENHRY and CDR2 SYGVKD. V dropped 10 bases and J dropped 2 bases, with 12 bases sitting between them. The CDR3 coding sequence is TGTGCCACTTCAGGGGACCCCTACAATGAGCAGTTCTTC. It codes for CATSGDPYNEQFF.

This clone was picked up one time. The rearrangement links TRBV6-1 to TRBJ2-3; the match to TRBD2 covers 13 bases. The CDR3 has 15 amino acids. V shed 2 bases, J shed 7 bases, and the junction held 3 bases outside the gene matches. Germline V gene data show CDR1 as MNHNS and CDR2 as SASEGT. The CDR3 spells CASSERLAGGYTQYF. CDR3 bases: TGTGCCAGCAGTGAACGACTAGCGGGGGGTTATACGCAGTATTTT.

The V gene is TRBV28, the J gene TRBJ2-4; tentative D call: TRBD1 (6 bases). V lost 2 bases and J lost 9, with 11 bases in between. This CDR3 has 13 residues. Germline CDR1 MDHEN, CDR2 SYDVKM. In DNA form, the CDR3 reads TGTGCCAGCAGTTTAACAGGGCTAGGCATTCAGTACTTC. It codes for CASSLTGLGIQYF.

This clone came up a few times. The rearrangement joins TRBV5-6 to TRBJ1-1, with D maybe TRBD1 (5 bases). The CDR3 sequence is 14 residues long. CDR1 SGHDT and CDR2 YYEEEE come from the germline V gene. The germline V and J ends were trimmed by 0 bases and 1 base, with 7 bases remaining between them. The CDR3 is CASSLGQRNTEAFF. The CDR3 DNA sequence: TGTGCCAGCAGCTTGGGACAGAGGAACACTGAAGCTTTCTTT.

The J gene is TRBJ1-6, the V gene TRBV7-3; possibly TRBD1 for D (5 bases). Germline CDR1 and CDR2: SGHTA and FQGTGA. V shed 10 bases and J shed 9 bases, with 16 bases lying between them. The CDR3 covers 13 residues. The CDR3 nucleotides are TGTGCCACAAGTAGGGTGGGGGGTTCACCCCTCCACTTT. Its protein is CATSRVGGSPLHF. Full variable domain (missing parts from reference TRBV7-3 and TRBJ1-6): GAGVSQTPSNKVTEKGKYVELRCDPISGHTALYWYRQSLGQGPEFLIYFQGTGAADDSGLPNDRFFAVRPEGSVSTLKIQRTERGDSAVYLCATSRVGGSPLHFGNGTRLTVT.

V and J are TRBV4-3 and TRBJ2-3, with 9 positions matching TRBD1. Germline V gene data show CDR1 as LGHNA and CDR2 as YSLEER. The J segment lost 5 bases and the V segment lost 1 base, leaving 10 bases of the junction unmatched. This CDR3 region has 17 residues. The CDR3 region has the DNA TGCGCCAGCAGCCAAGGCGGGAACAGGGGGCCGGGAGATACGCAGTATTTT. Amino acid sequence: CASSQGGNRGPGDTQYF.